This T cell receptor (beta chain) was retrieved from a study of CXCR3-negative and CXCR3-positive naive CD8 T cells. Broader study findings: TRB CDR3s were more hydrophobic in CXCR3-positive than in CXCR3-negative naive cells. Memory cells showed distinct TRBV-TRBJ patterns, while the two naive subsets matched.

Triplicate sorts of some 300,000 cells per CD8+ subset. The authors made the TRB cDNA libraries by 5' RACE using UMI labels. One entry per CDR3 protein, without DNA, is what TCRdb gives after re-calling the 5' RACE reads. Here the sample table reports about 130,000 distinct CDR3 sequences. The CDR3 consists of 15 residues. Germline CDR1 is SGHVS and CDR2 is FQNEAQ. A remark on this clonotype: What it recognizes is unknown.

The chain recombines TRBV7-8 with TRBJ2-1; lacking DNA, the TRBD2 call made by TCRdb goes unchecked. The specimen sequenced was naive CXCR3- CD8+ T cells from blood. As to subset: CD45RO-CCR7+CD27+CD95- naive CD8+ T cells lacking CXCR3 (TNR3-). The source is a human donor in good health. Some clones in this sample may be carry-over from other donors' samples. CDR3 sequence reads: CASSLASGGAEEQFF.